This is a list of T cell receptor beta chains from one sample in a study of blood T cell repertoires in COVID-19. The method was immunoSEQ multiplex PCR; TCRdb's version includes in-frame clones alone and lacks a portion of them. The repertoire holds 150,000 to 200,000 clones, around 87% seen once, with 0.99% in the top ten. The sequenced material came from peripheral blood. These receptors were obtained from a young man with acute or convalescent COVID-19. Both conserved end residues are part of each CDR3. The order of the fields is D gene, V gene, clone size, CDR3 length, J gene, CDR3 protein, CDR3 DNA. A D gene is named only where the DNA matches it firmly. Rows may omit the clone size; those that give it use once, few, many or a size class.

d_gene: -
v_gene: TRBV7-7
abundance: -
len: 15
j_gene: TRBJ1-5
CDR3aa: CASSLSGDSNQPQHF
CDR3nt: TGTGCCAGCAGCTTATCAGGGGATAGCAATCAGCCCCAGCATTTT

d_gene: TRBD1
v_gene: TRBV4-1
abundance: -
len: 16
j_gene: TRBJ1-5
CDR3aa: CASSQGQGRGNQPQHF
CDR3nt: TGCGCCAGCAGCCAAGGACAGGGGAGAGGCAATCAGCCCCAGCATTTT

d_gene: -
v_gene: TRBV18
abundance: -
len: 14
j_gene: TRBJ1-2
CDR3aa: CASSPPSQGRGYTF
CDR3nt: TGTGCCAGCTCACCACCAAGTCAGGGTCGTGGCTACACCTTC

d_gene: TRBD1
v_gene: TRBV2
abundance: -
len: 15
j_gene: TRBJ2-4
CDR3aa: CASRSAGTEKNIQYF
CDR3nt: TGTGCCAGCAGATCCGCCGGGACAGAGAAAAACATTCAGTACTTC

d_gene: TRBD2
v_gene: TRBV4-1
abundance: once
len: 17
j_gene: TRBJ2-3
CDR3aa: CASSQDGSGGATDTQYF
CDR3nt: TGCGCCAGCAGCCAAGATGGTAGCGGGGGGGCAACAGATACGCAGTATTTT

d_gene: -
v_gene: TRBV18
abundance: -
len: 15
j_gene: TRBJ1-2
CDR3aa: CASSPRGGLDYGYTF
CDR3nt: TGTGCCAGCTCACCAAGGGGCGGCCTAGACTATGGCTACACCTTC

d_gene: -
v_gene: TRBV11-2
abundance: -
len: 16
j_gene: TRBJ1-3
CDR3aa: CASSLRDPSSGNTIYF
CDR3nt: TGTGCCAGCAGCTTGCGGGACCCGAGCTCTGGAAACACCATATATTTT

d_gene: TRBD1
v_gene: TRBV11-2
abundance: once
len: 16
j_gene: TRBJ1-1
CDR3aa: CASSSDRDPLNTEAFF
CDR3nt: TGTGCCAGCAGCTCCGACAGGGACCCATTGAACACTGAAGCTTTCTTT

d_gene: TRBD1
v_gene: TRBV28
abundance: -
len: 18
j_gene: TRBJ2-1
CDR3aa: CASSLLASWTGDYNEQFF
CDR3nt: TGTGCCAGCAGTCTCCTGGCGTCTTGGACAGGGGACTACAATGAGCAGTTCTTC

d_gene: TRBD1
v_gene: TRBV7-9
abundance: -
len: 15
j_gene: TRBJ1-6
CDR3aa: CASSLVPDRDSPLHF
CDR3nt: TGTGCCAGCAGCTTAGTCCCCGACAGGGACTCACCCCTCCACTTT

d_gene: -
v_gene: TRBV7-9
abundance: once
len: 15
j_gene: TRBJ2-2
CDR3aa: CASSAPTVNTGELFF
CDR3nt: TGTGCCAGCAGCGCACCGACAGTGAACACCGGGGAGCTGTTTTTT

d_gene: TRBD1
v_gene: TRBV7-2
abundance: once
len: 16
j_gene: TRBJ1-6
CDR3aa: CASSSPYGTGNSPLHF
CDR3nt: TGTGCCAGCAGTTCCCCCTACGGGACAGGGAATTCACCCCTCCACTTT

d_gene: -
v_gene: TRBV6-5
abundance: -
len: 13
j_gene: TRBJ1-1
CDR3aa: CASRLKGRDEAFF
CDR3nt: TGTGCCAGCAGGCTGAAGGGGAGGGATGAAGCTTTCTTT

d_gene: TRBD1
v_gene: TRBV7-9
abundance: -
len: 15
j_gene: TRBJ1-2
CDR3aa: CASSLGTAEAYGYTF
CDR3nt: TGTGCCAGCAGCTTGGGGACAGCGGAGGCCTATGGCTACACCTTC

d_gene: -
v_gene: TRBV5-5
abundance: -
len: 15
j_gene: TRBJ1-4
CDR3aa: CASRSQVSTNEKLFF
CDR3nt: TGTGCCAGCAGATCACAGGTATCAACTAATGAAAAACTGTTTTTT

d_gene: TRBD1
v_gene: TRBV24-1
abundance: -
len: 17
j_gene: TRBJ2-5
CDR3aa: CATSDFRDRGVGETQYF
CDR3nt: TGTGCCACCAGTGATTTCCGGGACAGGGGTGTGGGGGAGACCCAGTACTTC

d_gene: TRBD1
v_gene: TRBV29-1
abundance: -
len: 13
j_gene: TRBJ2-1
CDR3aa: CSVTGTGLNEQFF
CDR3nt: TGCAGCGTTACAGGGACAGGATTGAATGAGCAGTTCTTC

d_gene: -
v_gene: TRBV30
abundance: once
len: 14
j_gene: TRBJ1-2
CDR3aa: CAWSHEGGLKGYTF
CDR3nt: TGTGCCTGGAGCCACGAAGGCGGACTTAAAGGCTACACCTTC

d_gene: -
v_gene: TRBV29-1
abundance: few
len: 13
j_gene: TRBJ1-2
CDR3aa: CTILGGSNYGYTF
CDR3nt: TGCACCATCCTCGGGGGTTCTAACTATGGCTACACCTTC

d_gene: -
v_gene: TRBV18
abundance: once
len: 15
j_gene: TRBJ2-3
CDR3aa: CASSPPSSGGNTQYF
CDR3nt: TGTGCCAGCTCACCACCAAGTAGCGGAGGAAATACGCAGTATTTT

d_gene: TRBD1
v_gene: TRBV6-5
abundance: -
len: 14
j_gene: TRBJ1-1
CDR3aa: CASRRTGGWTEAFF
CDR3nt: TGTGCCAGCAGAAGGACAGGGGGGTGGACTGAAGCTTTCTTT

d_gene: -
v_gene: TRBV5-6
abundance: -
len: 15
j_gene: TRBJ1-3
CDR3aa: CASSLVGLVGNTIYF
CDR3nt: TGTGCCAGCAGCTTGGTGGGCCTGGTAGGAAACACCATATATTTT

d_gene: TRBD1
v_gene: TRBV18
abundance: -
len: 15
j_gene: TRBJ1-2
CDR3aa: CASSPPGTDYYGYTF
CDR3nt: TGTGCCAGCTCACCACCGGGGACAGATTACTATGGCTACACCTTC

d_gene: -
v_gene: TRBV18
abundance: -
len: 15
j_gene: TRBJ1-3
CDR3aa: CASSTPRGSGNTIYF
CDR3nt: TGTGCCAGCTCGACTCCCCGGGGTTCTGGAAACACCATATATTTT

d_gene: TRBD1
v_gene: TRBV18
abundance: few
len: 13
j_gene: TRBJ2-7
CDR3aa: CASSWTGGYEQYF
CDR3nt: TGTGCCAGCTCTTGGACAGGGGGCTACGAGCAGTACTTC

d_gene: -
v_gene: TRBV2
abundance: -
len: 14
j_gene: TRBJ2-2
CDR3aa: CARDSGQNTGELFF
CDR3nt: TGTGCCAGAGACTCAGGACAGAACACCGGGGAGCTGTTTTTT

d_gene: -
v_gene: TRBV2
abundance: once
len: 14
j_gene: TRBJ1-3
CDR3aa: CASSPPVSGNTIYF
CDR3nt: TGTGCCAGCAGTCCCCCCGTCTCTGGAAACACCATATATTTT

d_gene: -
v_gene: TRBV7-6
abundance: -
len: 16
j_gene: TRBJ1-6
CDR3aa: CASSPHRHSYNSPLHF
CDR3nt: TGTGCCAGCAGCCCTCACAGGCATTCCTATAATTCACCCCTCCACTTT